The 5 T cell receptor beta chains below come from one sample, sequenced in a study of neurological immune-mediated disorders. In TCRdb, the 5' RACE reads were re-called with MiXCR into one record per CDR3 protein. The profile shows roughly 75,000 distinct CDR3 sequences, just over 2.5% of them singletons. Sequencing used PBMCs. The receptors shown here come from a woman aged 30 to 39 with multiple sclerosis.

At least ten counts were recorded for this clonotype. The DNA of the CDR3 is TGTGCCAGCAGTTTGGAAAGGGACTTGGAGCAGTTCTTC. This sequence encodes CASSLERDLEQFF. This chain uses TRBV12-3 or TRBV12-4 with TRBJ2-1, with a tentative D call TRBD2 (6 bases). Trimming removed 3 bases from V and 10 bases from J, with 13 bases in between. The length of the CDR3 is 13 residues.

This clonotype was counted many times. The J gene is TRBJ2-1, the V gene TRBV24-1, with TRBD2 matching over 8 bases. J was trimmed by 4 bases and V by 4 bases; bases with no gene match: 14. Germline V gene data show CDR1 as KGHDR and CDR2 as SFDVKD. The CDR3 sequence is 18 residues long. The CDR3 region is CATSETSKRERTYNEQFF. The CDR3 nucleotides are TGTGCCACCAGTGAAACATCTAAGCGGGAGAGGACTTACAATGAGCAGTTCTTC.

The table lists this clonotype with many counts. This chain uses TRBV20-1 with TRBJ1-6, with D hard to call. Germline CDR1 reads DFQATT; CDR2 reads SNEGSKA (reference sequence). The V end was cut by 2 bases, the J end by 7 bases, with 12 bases between. CDR3 length: 14 amino acids. In DNA, the CDR3 is TGCAGTGCTAGAAGGGCTCCGCGAAATTCACCCCTCCACTTT. It is translated as CSARRAPRNSPLHF.

This clonotype showed up many times. The rearrangement joins TRBV20-1 to TRBJ1-6; D is possibly TRBD1 (5 bases). The CDR3 contains 15 residues. V was trimmed by 3 bases and J by 6 bases, leaving 15 bases between them. Germline-derived CDR1 and CDR2 are DFQATT and SNEGSKA (reference sequence). The CDR3 sequence is CSASGRATTNSPLHF. In nucleotides, the CDR3 is TGCAGTGCTAGTGGCAGGGCCACGACTAATTCACCCCTCCACTTT.

This clonotype appeared many times. V and J are TRBV27 and TRBJ1-6; no clear D. V lost 2 bases and J lost 7, with 3 bases in between. The CDR3 spans 12 residues. Germline CDR1 MNHEY, CDR2 SMNVEV (reference sequence). In DNA, the CDR3 is TGTGCCAGCAGTTTACAGAATTCACCCCTCCACTTT. This sequence encodes CASSLQNSPLHF.